Listed here are 19 T cell receptor beta chains from one sample, sequenced in a study of blood T cell repertoires in COVID-19. Clones were read by immunoSEQ multiplex PCR, and TCRdb kept only the in-frame ones, dropping some. Found here are 130,000 to 150,000 clones, around 90% of them singletons; the top ten hold roughly 1.6%. Input material: peripheral blood. Receptor source: a woman in her 50s with acute or convalescent COVID-19.

This chain joins TRBV5-1 and TRBJ1-4, with D perhaps matching TRBD1 (5 bases). The CDR3 runs 14 residues. The germline gives CDR1 SGHRS, CDR2 YFSETQ. Trimming took off 4 bases at V and 8 bases at J, with 15 bases between the two ends. CDR3 DNA: TGCGCCAGCAGCCAAGGAACAGGTCGGGAAAAACTGTTTTTT. Translated, it gives CASSQGTGREKLFF.

This clone turned up a few times. The V gene is TRBV14, the J gene TRBJ2-6, with D uncertain. The germline CDR1 and CDR2 sequences are SGHDN and FVKESK. The CDR3 loop spans 15 amino acids. The germline V and J ends were trimmed by 2 bases and 4 bases, with 9 bases remaining between them. The chain's CDR3 is CASSQLGRGANVLTF. Here the CDR3 DNA reads TGTGCCAGCAGCCAACTGGGCCGGGGGGCCAACGTCCTGACTTTC.

The chain links TRBV11-1 to TRBJ2-3; D is uncertain. This CDR3 spans 15 amino acids. Between the trimmed V and J ends, which lost 5 bases and 5 bases, there was a span of 17 bases. CDR1 and CDR2 from the germline V gene are SGHAT and FQDESV (reference sequence). In DNA form, the CDR3 reads TGTGCCAGCAGCCACCTGACCCAGGTCAAAGATACGCAGTATTTT. Translation gives CASSHLTQVKDTQYF.

The V gene is TRBV5-4, the J gene TRBJ1-1, with 7 nucleotides matching TRBD1. The germline V gene encodes CDR1 SGHNT and CDR2 YYREEE (reference sequence). The CDR3 is 12 amino acids. The V segment lost 4 bases and the J segment 11 bases; nucleotides outside the gene matches: 8. This CDR3 reads CASSPTGDGAFF. In DNA, the CDR3 is TGTGCCAGCAGCCCTACAGGGGACGGGGCTTTCTTT.

CDR3 nucleotides: TGTGCTAGTGGACCAGGACAGGGAGGGACCGGGGAGCTGTTTTTT. Translating it yields CASGPGQGGTGELFF. This chain joins TRBV12-5 and TRBJ2-2; D is perhaps TRBD1 (8 bases). The V gene's germline CDR1 is LGHNT and CDR2 FRNRAP. The CDR3 consists of 15 residues. V was clipped by 6 bases and J by 5 bases, with 16 bases between them.

The chain is built from TRBV28 and TRBJ1-2; D may be TRBD1 (5 bases). Trimming cost V 5 bases and J 0 bases, with 16 bases left between them. CDR1 is MDHEN, CDR2 SYDVKM, per germline. The CDR3 runs to 16 residues. The CDR3 DNA reads TGTGCCAGCAGTCCGGGGGGACCCTCCCCTAACTATGGCTACACCTTC. It codes for CASSPGGPSPNYGYTF.

CDR3 in DNA: TGTGCCTGGACTGCTCGGGACAGAAGCTCTGGAAACACCATATATTTT. Encoded protein: CAWTARDRSSGNTIYF. The J gene is TRBJ1-3, the V gene TRBV30, with 7 bases matching TRBD1. Per the germline V gene, CDR1 is GTSNPN and CDR2 is SVGIG (reference sequence). The V segment lost 4 bases and the J segment 0 bases; nucleotides outside the gene matches: 9. The CDR3 has 16 residues.

CDR3: CATSRGTSANTDTQYF. The CDR3 DNA reads as TGTGCCACCAGCAGAGGGACTAGCGCGAACACAGATACGCAGTATTTT. This chain links TRBV15 with TRBJ2-3, with 9 bases identical to TRBD2. Trimming cost V 1 base and J 2 bases; bases outside gene matches: 4. This CDR3 is built from 16 residues. The germline V gene has CDR1 LNHNV and CDR2 YYDKDF (reference sequence).

The chain has TRBV5-1 and TRBJ2-2; possible D gene TRBD2, 7 bases. The germline CDR1 and CDR2 sequences are SGHRS and YFSETQ. V gave up 9 bases and J gave up 2 bases, with 20 bases separating them. This CDR3 is built from 16 residues. The CDR3 is CATSFGGGGNTGELFF. The CDR3 DNA follows: TGCGCCACCTCCTTCGGGGGAGGGGGTAACACCGGGGAGCTGTTTTTT.

CDR3 coding DNA: TGTGCCAGCAGTAAGCTTGAGGAGCAGTACTTC. It yields the protein CASSKLEEQYF. The gene calls are TRBV12-3 or TRBV12-4 and TRBJ2-7; D ambiguous. The CDR3 length is 11 residues. V lost 5 bases, J lost 7 bases, and 9 bases lay in between.

The J gene is TRBJ1-2, the V gene TRBV9; a possible D gene is TRBD1 (6 bases). V lost 2 bases to trimming and J lost 3 bases, with 17 bases between them. The CDR3 runs to 16 residues. Germline V CDR1 and CDR2: SGDLS, YYNGEE. The CDR3 here is CASSVHRDTFYYGYTF. The CDR3 nucleotides are TGTGCCAGCAGCGTTCACCGGGACACCTTTTACTATGGCTACACCTTC.

This chain links TRBV29-1 with TRBJ1-1, with TRBD1 as a possible D gene (5 bases). This CDR3 contains 13 residues. From germline, CDR1 is SQVTM and CDR2 ANQGSEA. The ends were cut back, 5 bases at V and 1 base at J, with 11 bases in the middle. The CDR3 loop reads CSVRDLRNTEAFF. As DNA, the CDR3 is TGCAGCGTTCGGGACTTACGGAACACTGAAGCTTTCTTT.

The rearrangement uses TRBV19 and TRBJ1-3, with 7 nucleotides matching TRBD1. The J segment lost 2 bases and the V segment lost 7 bases, leaving 8 bases of the junction unmatched. The CDR3 is 15 amino acids. Germline V gene lookup returns CDR1 LNHDA and CDR2 SQIVND (reference sequence). The CDR3 bases are TGTGCCAGTACCCGTAAAGGGACAGCTGGAAACACCATATATTTT. This translates into CASTRKGTAGNTIYF.

The CDR3 region is CAISEQGISYEQYF. In DNA, the CDR3 is TGTGCCATCAGTGAGCAGGGCATATCCTACGAGCAGTACTTC. The genes are TRBV10-3 and TRBJ2-7; tentatively, D is TRBD1 (5 bases). The CDR3 consists of 14 residues. Trimming left V 2 bases short and J 1 base short, with 9 bases between. Germline-derived CDR1 and CDR2 are ENHRY and SYGVKD.

The chain has TRBV19 and TRBJ2-7; perhaps TRBD2 as D (6 bases). V was cut by 6 bases and J by 7 bases, with 19 bases left in between. Germline V CDR1 and CDR2: LNHDA, SQIVND (reference sequence). The CDR3 is 14 residues long. The DNA of the CDR3 is TGTGCCAGTAGGCGGGACCGGTCTCCGGGGGAGCAGTACTTC. Translated, it gives CASRRDRSPGEQYF.

V and J are TRBV5-4 and TRBJ1-5; 8 bases align to TRBD1. This CDR3 contains 16 residues. After removal of 1 base from V and 7 bases from J, the junction contained 10 bases not matched to a gene. Germline CDR1 is SGHNT and CDR2 is YYREEE (reference sequence). The CDR3 bases are TGTGCCAGCAGCTTGCGGACAGGGTTCAATCAGCAGCCCCAGCATTTT. Translating it yields CASSLRTGFNQQPQHF.

The J gene is TRBJ2-5, the V gene TRBV10-3, with D possibly TRBD2 on 6 matching bases. CDR1 and CDR2 from the germline V gene are ENHRY and SYGVKD. Trimming shortened V by 10 bases and J by 7 bases, and 16 bases separated the two germline ends. The CDR3 is 12 residues long. The CDR3 here is CATHEEGRTQYF. CDR3 coding DNA: TGTGCCACCCACGAGGAGGGGAGGACCCAGTACTTC.

This chain joins TRBV12-3 or TRBV12-4 and TRBJ1-5; D is unclear. The CDR3 consists of 13 residues. V was pared by 2 bases and J by 7 bases, with 9 bases between. In nucleotides, the CDR3 is TGTGCCAGCAGTTTACGGGTGGAACAGCCCCAGCATTTT. Amino acids: CASSLRVEQPQHF.

V is TRBV7-3 and J is TRBJ2-1; 9 bases align to TRBD2. The CDR3 length is 17 residues. V lost 2 bases, J lost 12 bases, and 17 bases stayed unmatched. Germline CDR1 SGHTA, CDR2 FQGTGA. The chain's CDR3 is CASSLRPAGGPFSVQFF. The CDR3 DNA reads as TGTGCCAGCAGCTTACGTCCGGCGGGAGGGCCTTTCTCAGTGCAGTTCTTC.